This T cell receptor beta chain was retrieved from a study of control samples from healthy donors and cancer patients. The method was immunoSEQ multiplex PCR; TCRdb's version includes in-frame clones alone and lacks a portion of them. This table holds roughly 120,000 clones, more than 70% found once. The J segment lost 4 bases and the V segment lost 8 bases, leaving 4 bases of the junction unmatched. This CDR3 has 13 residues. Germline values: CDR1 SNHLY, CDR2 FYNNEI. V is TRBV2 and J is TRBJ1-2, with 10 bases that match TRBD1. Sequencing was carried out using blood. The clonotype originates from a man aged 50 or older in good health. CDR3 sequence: CASGDRGLYGYTF. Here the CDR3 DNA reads TGTGCCAGCGGCGACAGGGGGCTCTATGGCTACACCTTC.